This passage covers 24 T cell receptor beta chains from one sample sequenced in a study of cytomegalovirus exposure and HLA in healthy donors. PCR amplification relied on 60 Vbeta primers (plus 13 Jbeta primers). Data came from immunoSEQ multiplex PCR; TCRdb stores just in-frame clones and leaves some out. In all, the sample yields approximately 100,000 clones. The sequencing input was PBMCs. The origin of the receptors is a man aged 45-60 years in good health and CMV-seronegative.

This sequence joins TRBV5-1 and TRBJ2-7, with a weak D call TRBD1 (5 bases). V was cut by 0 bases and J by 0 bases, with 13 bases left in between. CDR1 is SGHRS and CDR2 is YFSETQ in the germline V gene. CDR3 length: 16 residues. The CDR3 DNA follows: TGCGCCAGCAGCTTGGTTGTGGGGCTGTCCTCCTACGAGCAGTACTTC. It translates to CASSLVVGLSSYEQYF.

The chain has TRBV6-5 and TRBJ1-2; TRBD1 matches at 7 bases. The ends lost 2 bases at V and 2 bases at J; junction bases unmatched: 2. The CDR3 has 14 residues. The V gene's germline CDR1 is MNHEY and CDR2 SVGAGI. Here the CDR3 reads CASSYGDRNYGYTF. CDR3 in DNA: TGTGCCAGCAGTTACGGGGACAGAAACTATGGCTACACCTTC.

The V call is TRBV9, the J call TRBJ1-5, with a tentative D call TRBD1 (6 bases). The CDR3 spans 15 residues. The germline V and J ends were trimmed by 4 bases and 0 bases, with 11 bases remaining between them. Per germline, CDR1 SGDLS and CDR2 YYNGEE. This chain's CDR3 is CASSSRQDSNQPQHF. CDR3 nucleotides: TGTGCCAGCAGCTCCCGACAGGATAGCAATCAGCCCCAGCATTTT.

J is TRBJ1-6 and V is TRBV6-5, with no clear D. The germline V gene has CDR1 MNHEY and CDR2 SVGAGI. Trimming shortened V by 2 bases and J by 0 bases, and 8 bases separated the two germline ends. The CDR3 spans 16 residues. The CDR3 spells CASSYRSSSYNSPLHF. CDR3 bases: TGTGCCAGCAGTTACAGGAGCAGCTCCTATAATTCACCCCTCCACTTT.

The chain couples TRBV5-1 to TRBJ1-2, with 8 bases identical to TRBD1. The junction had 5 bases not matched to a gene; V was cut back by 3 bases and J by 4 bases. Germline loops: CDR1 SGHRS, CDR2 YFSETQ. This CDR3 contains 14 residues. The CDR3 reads CASSSTGAIYGYTF. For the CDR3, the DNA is TGCGCCAGCAGCTCGACAGGGGCAATCTATGGCTACACCTTC.

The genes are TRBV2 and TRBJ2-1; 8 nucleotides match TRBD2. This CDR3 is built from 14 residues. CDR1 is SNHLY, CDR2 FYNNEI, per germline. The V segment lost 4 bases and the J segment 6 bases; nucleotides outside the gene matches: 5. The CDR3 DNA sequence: TGTGCCAGCAGTGTCAGCGGGAGCACCAATGAGCAGTTCTTC. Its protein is CASSVSGSTNEQFF.

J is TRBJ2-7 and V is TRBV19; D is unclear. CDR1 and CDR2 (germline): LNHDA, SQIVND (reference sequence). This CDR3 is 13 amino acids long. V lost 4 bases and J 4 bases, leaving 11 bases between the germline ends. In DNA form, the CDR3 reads TGTGCCAGTAGTAAAACCTCCCTATACGAGCAGTACTTC. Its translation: CASSKTSLYEQYF.

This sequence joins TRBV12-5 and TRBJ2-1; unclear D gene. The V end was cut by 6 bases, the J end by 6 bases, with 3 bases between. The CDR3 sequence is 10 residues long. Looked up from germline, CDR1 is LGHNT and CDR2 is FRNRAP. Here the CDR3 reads CASGGNEQFF. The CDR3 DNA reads TGTGCTAGTGGCGGCAATGAGCAGTTCTTC.

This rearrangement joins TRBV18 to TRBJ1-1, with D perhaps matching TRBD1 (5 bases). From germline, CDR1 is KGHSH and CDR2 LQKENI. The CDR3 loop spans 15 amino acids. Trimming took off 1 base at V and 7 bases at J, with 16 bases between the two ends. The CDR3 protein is CASSPLAGGGVEAFF. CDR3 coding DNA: TGTGCCAGCTCACCACTCGCGGGGGGAGGCGTTGAAGCTTTCTTT.

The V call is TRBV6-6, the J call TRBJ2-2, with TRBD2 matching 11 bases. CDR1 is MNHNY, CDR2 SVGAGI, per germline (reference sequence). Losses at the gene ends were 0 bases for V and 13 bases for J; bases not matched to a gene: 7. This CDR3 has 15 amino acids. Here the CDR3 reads CASSYSRLAGGGLFF. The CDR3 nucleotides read TGTGCCAGCAGTTACTCCCGGCTAGCGGGAGGAGGGCTGTTTTTT.

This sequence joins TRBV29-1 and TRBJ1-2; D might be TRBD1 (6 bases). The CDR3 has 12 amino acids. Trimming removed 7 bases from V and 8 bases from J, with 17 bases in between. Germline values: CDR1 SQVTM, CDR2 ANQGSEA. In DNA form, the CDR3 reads TGCAGCGGCGTCACAGGGCCTCGGGGCTACACCTTC. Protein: CSGVTGPRGYTF. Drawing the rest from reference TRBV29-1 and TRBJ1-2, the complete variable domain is SAVISQKPSRDICQRGTSLTIQCQVDSQVTMMFWYRQQPGQSLTLIATANQGSEATYESGFVIDKFPISRPNLTFSTLTVSNMSPEDSSIYLCSGVTGPRGYTFGSGTRLTVV.

The CDR3 nucleotides read TGTGCCAGCAGGATAGGACTAGCGGGCGTCTACGAGCAGTACTTC. Its protein product is CASRIGLAGVYEQYF. The chain carries TRBV27 and TRBJ2-7, with 11 bases matching TRBD2. This CDR3 has 15 amino acids. Germline trimming cut 6 bases from V and 3 bases from J; bases unmatched to any gene: 7. Germline V lookup: CDR1 MNHEY, CDR2 SMNVEV (reference sequence).

CDR3 amino acids: CASSADYEQYF. The CDR3 DNA follows: TGCGCCAGCAGCGCGGATTACGAGCAGTACTTC. The V call is TRBV5-1, the J call TRBJ2-7, with D hard to call. V was shortened by 4 bases and J by 4 bases, with 6 bases between the two germline ends. CDR3 length equals 11 residues. Germline CDR1 reads SGHRS; CDR2 reads YFSETQ.

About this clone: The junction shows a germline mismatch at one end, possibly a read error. The CDR3 sequence is CASSLGYAANYGYTF. The CDR3 nucleotides are TGCGCCAGCAGTTTGGGCTACGCTGCTAACTATGGCTACACCTTC. The V and J genes are TRBV5-1 and TRBJ1-2; the D is unclear. The CDR3 spans 15 residues. Germline values: CDR1 SGHRS, CDR2 YFSETQ.

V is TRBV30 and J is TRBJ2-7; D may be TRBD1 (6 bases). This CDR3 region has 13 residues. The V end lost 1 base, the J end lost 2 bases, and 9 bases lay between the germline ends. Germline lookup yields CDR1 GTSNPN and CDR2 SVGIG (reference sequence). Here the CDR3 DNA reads TGTGCCTGGAGTGAACAGGGAGCCTACGAGCAGTACTTC. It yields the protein CAWSEQGAYEQYF. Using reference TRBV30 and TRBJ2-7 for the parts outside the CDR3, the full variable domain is SQTIHQWPATLVQPVGSPLSLECTVEGTSNPNLYWYRQAAGRGLQLLFYSVGIGQISSEVPQNLSASRPQDRQFILSSKKLLLSDSGFYLCAWSEQGAYEQYFGPGTRLTVT.

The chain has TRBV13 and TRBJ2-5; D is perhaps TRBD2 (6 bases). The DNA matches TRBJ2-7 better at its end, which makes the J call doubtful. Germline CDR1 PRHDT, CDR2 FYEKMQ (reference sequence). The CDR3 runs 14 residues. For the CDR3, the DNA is TGTGCCAGTAGCCCAGGGACTTCACCGTACGAGCAGTACTTC. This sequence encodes CASSPGTSPYEQYF.

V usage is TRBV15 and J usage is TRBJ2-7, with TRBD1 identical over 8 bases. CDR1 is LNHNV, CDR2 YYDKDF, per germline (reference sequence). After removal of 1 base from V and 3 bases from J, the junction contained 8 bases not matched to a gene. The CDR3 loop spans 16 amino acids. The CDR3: CATSRGTGIEFYEQYF. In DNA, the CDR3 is TGTGCCACCAGCAGAGGGACAGGGATAGAATTCTACGAGCAGTACTTC.

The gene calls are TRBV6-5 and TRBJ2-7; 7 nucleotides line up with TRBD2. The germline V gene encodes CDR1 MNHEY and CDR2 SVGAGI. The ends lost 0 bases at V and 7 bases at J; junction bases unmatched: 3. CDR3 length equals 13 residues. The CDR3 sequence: CASSYSGGMEQYF. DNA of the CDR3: TGTGCCAGCAGTTACTCGGGAGGGATGGAGCAGTACTTC.

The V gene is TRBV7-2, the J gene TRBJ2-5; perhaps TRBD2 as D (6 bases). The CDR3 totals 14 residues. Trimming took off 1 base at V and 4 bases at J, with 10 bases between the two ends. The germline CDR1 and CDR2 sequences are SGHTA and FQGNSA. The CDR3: CASSLVLGGETQYF. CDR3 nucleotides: TGTGCCAGCAGCTTAGTCCTGGGGGGAGAGACCCAGTACTTC. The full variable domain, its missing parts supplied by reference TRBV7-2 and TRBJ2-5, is GAGVSQSPSNKVTEKGKDVELRCDPISGHTALYWYRQSLGQGLEFLIYFQGNSAPDKSGLPSDRFSAERTGGSVSTLTIQRTQQEDSAVYLCASSLVLGGETQYFGPGTRLLVL.

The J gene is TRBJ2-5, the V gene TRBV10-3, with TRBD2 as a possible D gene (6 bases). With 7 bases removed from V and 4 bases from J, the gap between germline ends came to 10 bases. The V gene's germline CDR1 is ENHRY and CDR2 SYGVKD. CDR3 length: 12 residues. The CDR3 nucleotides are TGTGCCATCAAAGAGGGAGGAGAGACCCAGTACTTC. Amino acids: CAIKEGGETQYF.

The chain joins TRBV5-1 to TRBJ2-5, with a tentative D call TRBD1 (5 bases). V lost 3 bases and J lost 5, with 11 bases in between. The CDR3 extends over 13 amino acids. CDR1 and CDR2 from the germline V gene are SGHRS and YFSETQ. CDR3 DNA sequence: TGCGCCAGCAGCTCGGACATCAGGGAGACCCAGTACTTC. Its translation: CASSSDIRETQYF.

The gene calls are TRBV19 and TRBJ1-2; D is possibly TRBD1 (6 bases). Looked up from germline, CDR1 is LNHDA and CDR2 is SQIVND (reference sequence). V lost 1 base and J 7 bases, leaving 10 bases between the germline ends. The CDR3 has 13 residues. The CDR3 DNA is TGTGCCAGTAGTATAGCTGGACAGAGTGGCTACACCTTC. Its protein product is CASSIAGQSGYTF. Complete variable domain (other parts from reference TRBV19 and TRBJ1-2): DGGITQSPKYLFRKEGQNVTLSCEQNLNHDAMYWYRQDPGQGLRLIYYSQIVNDFQKGDIAEGYSVSREKKESFPLTVTSAQKNPTAFYLCASSIAGQSGYTFGSGTRLTVV.

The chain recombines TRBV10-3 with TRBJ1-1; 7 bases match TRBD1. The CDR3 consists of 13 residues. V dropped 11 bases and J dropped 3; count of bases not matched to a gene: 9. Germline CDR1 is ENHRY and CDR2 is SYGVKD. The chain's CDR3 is CAHSPDRDTEAFF. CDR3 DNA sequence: TGTGCCCACAGCCCCGACAGGGACACTGAAGCTTTCTTT.

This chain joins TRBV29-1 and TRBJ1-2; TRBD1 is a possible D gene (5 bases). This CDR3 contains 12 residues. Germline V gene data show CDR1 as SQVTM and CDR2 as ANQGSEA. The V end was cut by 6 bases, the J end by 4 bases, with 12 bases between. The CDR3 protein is CSVESGGYGYTF. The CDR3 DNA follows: TGCAGCGTCGAATCCGGGGGCTATGGCTACACCTTC.